These 20 T cell receptor beta chains share one sample of origin, sequenced in a study of cytomegalovirus exposure and HLA in healthy donors. The PCR used 60 Vbeta and 13 Jbeta primers. The repertoire was sequenced with immunoSEQ multiplex PCR; TCRdb's copy has only in-frame clones and lacks some. The table shows about 160,000 clones, with 60% to 80% occurring only once. Material: PBMCs. Source of these receptors: a man aged 18 to 30 in good health and CMV-seropositive.

This chain uses TRBV30 with TRBJ1-1; 7 bases line up with TRBD1. Germline CDR1 is GTSNPN and CDR2 is SVGIG (reference sequence). V lost 3 bases and J lost 5; bases outside the gene matches: 12. The CDR3 is made up of 15 amino acids. The CDR3 DNA follows: TGTGCCTGGAGAAGTCAACAGGGGAGAGGAACTGAAGCTTTCTTT. Translating gives CAWRSQQGRGTEAFF.

This chain joins TRBV28 and TRBJ1-1; no definite D call. The V gene's germline CDR1 is MDHEN and CDR2 SYDVKM. The CDR3 loop spans 12 amino acids. V was pared by 6 bases and J by 2 bases, with 7 bases between. The CDR3 region has the DNA TGTGCCAGCAGGTCTATCAACACTGAAGCTTTCTTT. It yields the protein CASRSINTEAFF. Based on the CDR3 plus reference TRBV28 and TRBJ1-1, the full variable domain is DVKVTQSSRYLVKRTGEKVFLECVQDMDHENMFWYRQDPGLGLRLIYFSYDVKMKEKGDIPEGYSVSREKKERFSLILESASTNQTSMYLCASRSINTEAFFGQGTRLTVV.

This clone was counted between two and nine times. This chain joins TRBV4-2 and TRBJ1-4; D remains ambiguous. V lost 8 bases and J lost 11, with 12 bases in between. This CDR3 contains 11 residues. The germline gives CDR1 LGHNA, CDR2 YNFKEQ. The CDR3 DNA sequence: TGTGCCAGCTACTTTGAATCGAAACTGTTTTTT. Translation gives CASYFESKLFF.

The gene calls are TRBV30 and TRBJ2-3, with TRBD1 identical over 7 bases. The CDR3 length is 15 residues. The germline V gene encodes CDR1 GTSNPN and CDR2 SVGIG (reference sequence). J was trimmed by 3 bases and V by 0 bases; bases with no gene match: 6. CDR3 in DNA: TGTGCCTGGAGTGTACTAGGGGGCCGGACAGATACGCAGTATTTT. This encodes CAWSVLGGRTDTQYF.

The rearrangement uses TRBV19 and TRBJ1-1, with D possibly TRBD1 on 5 matching bases. Germline assignment: CDR1 LNHDA and CDR2 SQIVND (reference sequence). The ends were cut back, 0 bases at V and 3 bases at J, with 17 bases in the middle. The CDR3 is 17 residues long. The CDR3 nucleotides read TGTGCCAGTAGTATAGACTCGCAGGGTACCCAGGACACTGAAGCTTTCTTT. Protein product: CASSIDSQGTQDTEAFF.

The chain recombines TRBV11-2 with TRBJ2-2; possible D gene TRBD2, 6 bases. With 5 bases removed from V and 7 bases from J, the gap between germline ends came to 17 bases. In germline, CDR1 is SGHAT, CDR2 FQNNGV. There are 15 residues in the CDR3. The CDR3 region is CASSLGARGGGELFF. CDR3 DNA sequence: TGTGCCAGCAGCCTCGGAGCTAGGGGAGGCGGGGAGCTGTTTTTT. Filled out from reference TRBV11-2 and TRBJ2-2, the complete variable domain reads EAGVAQSPRYKIIEKRQSVAFWCNPISGHATLYWYQQILGQGPKLLIQFQNNGVVDDSQLPKDRFSAERLKGVDSTLKIQPAKLEDSAVYLCASSLGARGGGELFFGEGSRLTVL.

This clone was found a few times. The chain joins TRBV5-1 to TRBJ1-2; TRBD1 might be the D (5 bases). Germline V gene lookup returns CDR1 SGHRS and CDR2 YFSETQ. V was trimmed by 4 bases and J by 2 bases, leaving 12 bases between them. This CDR3 contains 14 residues. CDR3 in amino acids: CASSGQQNNYGYTF. As DNA, the CDR3 is TGCGCCAGCAGCGGACAACAGAACAACTATGGCTACACCTTC.

This clone was detected only a few times. The chain employs TRBV9 and TRBJ1-1; D uncertain. This CDR3 has 15 amino acids. Germline CDR1 is SGDLS and CDR2 is YYNGEE. V was pared by 0 bases and J by 1 base, with 10 bases between. The chain's CDR3 is CASSVGITENTEAFF. The CDR3 DNA is TGTGCCAGCAGCGTAGGGATAACAGAGAACACTGAAGCTTTCTTT.

The chain uses TRBV28 and TRBJ1-1, with D perhaps matching TRBD1 (5 bases). The germline V gene encodes CDR1 MDHEN and CDR2 SYDVKM. The CDR3 loop spans 15 amino acids. V dropped 3 bases and J dropped 4 bases, with 15 bases sitting between them. CDR3 in DNA: TGTGCCAGCAGTTTTGGGGGAGGGCGCGGCACTGAAGCTTTCTTT. Protein: CASSFGGGRGTEAFF. Complete variable domain (other parts from reference TRBV28 and TRBJ1-1): DVKVTQSSRYLVKRTGEKVFLECVQDMDHENMFWYRQDPGLGLRLIYFSYDVKMKEKGDIPEGYSVSREKKERFSLILESASTNQTSMYLCASSFGGGRGTEAFFGQGTRLTVV.

In nucleotides, the CDR3 is TGCAGCGTTGAAACTAGATGTCCCCCTTACGAGCAGTACGTC. Residues: CSVETRCPPYEQYV. The rearrangement links TRBV29-1 to TRBJ2-7, with D perhaps matching TRBD2 (5 bases). The CDR3 sequence is 14 residues long. V was pared by 2 bases and J by 4 bases, with 15 bases between. CDR1 and CDR2 from the germline V gene are SQVTM and ANQGSEA.

The genes are TRBV7-2 and TRBJ1-1; a weak D match, TRBD1 (5 bases). V shed 4 bases and J shed 6 bases, with 12 bases lying between them. CDR3 size: 13 residues. The germline V gene has CDR1 SGHTA and CDR2 FQGNSA. The CDR3 sequence is CASSYQQVSEAFF. The CDR3 coding sequence is TGTGCCAGCAGCTACCAACAGGTCTCTGAAGCTTTCTTT.

V usage is TRBV5-4 and J usage is TRBJ2-7; 7 nucleotides line up with TRBD2. V lost 0 bases and J lost 5; bases outside the gene matches: 8. The length of the CDR3 is 15 residues. The germline V gene has CDR1 SGHNT and CDR2 YYREEE (reference sequence). The CDR3 nucleotides are TGTGCCAGCAGCTTGGATGGCGGGAGACCCCACGAGCAGTACGTC. Translating it yields CASSLDGGRPHEQYV.

V is TRBV6-5 and J is TRBJ2-3; D is possibly TRBD2 (6 bases). There are 14 residues in the CDR3. Germline assignment: CDR1 MNHEY and CDR2 SVGAGI. V was shortened by 0 bases and J by 8 bases, with 12 bases between the two germline ends. The CDR3 region is CASSYSSRGGTQYF. For the CDR3, the DNA is TGTGCCAGCAGTTACTCGAGTAGGGGAGGTACGCAGTATTTT.

The V gene is TRBV11-3, the J gene TRBJ2-3; 9 bases line up with TRBD2. Germline V gives CDR1 SGHNT, CDR2 YENEEA. There are 16 residues in the CDR3. With 2 bases clipped from V and 3 bases from J, the junction kept 6 bases outside the gene matches. CDR3 loop: CASSLSLGLATDTQYF. Written as DNA, the CDR3 is TGTGCCAGCAGCTTATCTCTGGGACTAGCTACAGATACGCAGTATTTT.

The chain carries TRBV6-6 and TRBJ1-2; TRBD1 matches at 8 bases. V lost 5 bases and J lost 11; bases outside the gene matches: 10. From germline, CDR1 is MNHNY and CDR2 SVGAGI (reference sequence). The CDR3 is 13 residues long. In DNA, the CDR3 is TGTGCCAGCAGTAGCGTCGGACAGGGAAAGTACACCTTC. Its protein product is CASSSVGQGKYTF.

Of note for this clone: Other DNA variants within this sample encode the same CDR3. V and J are TRBV5-6 and TRBJ1-5; D remains unclear. This CDR3 contains 14 residues. V shed 2 bases and J shed 4 bases, with 10 bases lying between them. Germline V gene lookup returns CDR1 SGHDT and CDR2 YYEEEE. The chain's CDR3 is CASSFGTGNQPQHF. The CDR3 DNA reads TGTGCCAGCAGCTTCGGAACGGGTAATCAGCCCCAGCATTTT. Filled out from reference TRBV5-6 and TRBJ1-5, the complete variable domain reads DAGVTQSPTHLIKTRGQQVTLRCSPKSGHDTVSWYQQALGQGPQFIFQYYEEEERQRGNFPDRFSGHQFPNYSSELNVNALLLGDSALYLCASSFGTGNQPQHFGDGTRLSIL.

This clone has just a few counts. V is TRBV19 and J is TRBJ1-1, with D possibly being TRBD1 (6 bases). This CDR3 is 13 amino acids long. Per germline, CDR1 LNHDA and CDR2 SQIVND (reference sequence). Trimming shortened V by 4 bases and J by 8 bases, and 14 bases separated the two germline ends. The DNA of the CDR3 is TGTGCCAGTAGTAAGGCCCTCGACAGGGAAGCTTTCTTT. Its protein product is CASSKALDREAFF.

The rearrangement links TRBV28 to TRBJ1-2; 9 bases map to TRBD1. The CDR3 extends over 15 amino acids. The trim removed 7 bases at V and 7 bases at J, leaving 13 bases unmatched. The germline CDR1 and CDR2 sequences are MDHEN and SYDVKM. The CDR3 DNA sequence: TGTGCCAGCACATTGACCCCGGGACAGGGAGGTGGCTACACCTTC. As protein: CASTLTPGQGGGYTF.

This clone has just a few counts. V and J are TRBV7-2 and TRBJ2-3; 7 bases agree with TRBD2. Trimming cost V 1 base and J 2 bases; bases outside gene matches: 6. CDR3 length: 16 residues. The germline V gene encodes CDR1 SGHTA and CDR2 FQGNSA. Here the CDR3 reads CASSLGGRGDTDTQYF. CDR3 sequence (DNA): TGTGCCAGCAGCTTAGGGGGTCGGGGGGACACAGATACGCAGTATTTT.

The chain recombines TRBV15 with TRBJ1-2, with 7 positions matching TRBD1. There are 13 residues in the CDR3. Germline CDR1 and CDR2: LNHNV and YYDKDF (reference sequence). J lost 1 base, V lost 4 bases, and 0 bases had no gene match. In nucleotides, the CDR3 is TGTGCCACCAGCAACAGGGGTAACTATGGCTACACCTTC. Its translation is CATSNRGNYGYTF.